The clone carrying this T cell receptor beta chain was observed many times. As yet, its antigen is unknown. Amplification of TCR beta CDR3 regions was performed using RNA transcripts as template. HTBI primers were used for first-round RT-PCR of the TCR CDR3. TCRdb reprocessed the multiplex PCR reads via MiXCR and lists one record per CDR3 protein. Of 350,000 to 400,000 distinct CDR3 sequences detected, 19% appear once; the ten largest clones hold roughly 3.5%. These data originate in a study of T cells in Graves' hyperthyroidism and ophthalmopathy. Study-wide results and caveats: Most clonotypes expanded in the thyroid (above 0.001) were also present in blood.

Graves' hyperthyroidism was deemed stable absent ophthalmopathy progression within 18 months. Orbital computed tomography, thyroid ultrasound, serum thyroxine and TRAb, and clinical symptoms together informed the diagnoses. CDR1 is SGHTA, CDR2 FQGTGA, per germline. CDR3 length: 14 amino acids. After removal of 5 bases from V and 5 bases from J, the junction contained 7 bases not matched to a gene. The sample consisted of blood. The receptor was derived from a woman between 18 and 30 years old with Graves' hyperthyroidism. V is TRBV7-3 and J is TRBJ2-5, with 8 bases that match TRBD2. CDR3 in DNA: TGTGCCAGCAGCCAGGGACTAGTTGGGGAGACCCAGTACTTC. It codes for CASSQGLVGETQYF.